This TCR beta chain was retrieved from a study of shared clonotypes between healthy human individuals. Profiled with immunoSEQ multiplex PCR; TCRdb holds only in-frame clones, not every one. The sample lists roughly 400,000 clones, around 96% occurring once. Whole-study findings and limits: Expectations were that clonotype sharing among donors would be affected by sequencing depth.

Trimming shortened V by 6 bases and J by 2 bases, and 15 bases separated the two germline ends. The length of the CDR3 is 15 residues. CDR1 LNHDA and CDR2 SQIVND come from the germline V gene (reference sequence). Concerning this clone: The antigen is not known.

Sequenced input: memory CD8+ T cells sorted from blood. Indicated subset: CD45RO+ cells pooled with CCR7-negative TemRA cells. This TCR came from a man under 40 in good health. This sequence joins TRBV19 and TRBJ2-3, with D perhaps matching TRBD1 (6 bases). The CDR3 protein is CASRGYQGNTDTQYF. Here the CDR3 DNA reads TGTGCCAGTAGGGGATACCAGGGGAACACAGATACGCAGTATTTT.